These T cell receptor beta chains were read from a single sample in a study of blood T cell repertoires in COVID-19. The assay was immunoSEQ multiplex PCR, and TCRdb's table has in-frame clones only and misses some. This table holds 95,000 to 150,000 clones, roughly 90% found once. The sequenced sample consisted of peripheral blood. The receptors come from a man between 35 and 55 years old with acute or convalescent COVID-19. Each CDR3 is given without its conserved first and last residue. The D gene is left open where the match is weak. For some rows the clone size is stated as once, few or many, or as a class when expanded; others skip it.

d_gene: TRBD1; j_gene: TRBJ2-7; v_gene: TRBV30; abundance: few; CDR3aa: AWSDRGREQY
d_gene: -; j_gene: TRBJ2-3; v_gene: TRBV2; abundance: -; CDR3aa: ASGFTTSNFDTQY
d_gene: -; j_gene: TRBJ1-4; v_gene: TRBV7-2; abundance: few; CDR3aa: ASSLGSWRINEKLF
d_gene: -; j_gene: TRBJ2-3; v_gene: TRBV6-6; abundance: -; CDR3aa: ASSYQTVSDTQY
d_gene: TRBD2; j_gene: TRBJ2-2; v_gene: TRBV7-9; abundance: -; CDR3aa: ASSSLVSGSGTGELF
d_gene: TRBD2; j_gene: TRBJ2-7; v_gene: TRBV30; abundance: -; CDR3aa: AWSAPAGGPSYEQY
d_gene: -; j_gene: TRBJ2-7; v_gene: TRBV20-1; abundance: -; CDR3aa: SASSLEAREQY
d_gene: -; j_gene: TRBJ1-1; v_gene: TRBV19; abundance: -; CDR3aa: ASSIRGGEAF
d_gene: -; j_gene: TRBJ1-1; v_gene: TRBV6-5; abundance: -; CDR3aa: ASMIQGNTEAF
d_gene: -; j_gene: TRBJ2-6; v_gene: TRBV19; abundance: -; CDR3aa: ASSQDSSGANVLT
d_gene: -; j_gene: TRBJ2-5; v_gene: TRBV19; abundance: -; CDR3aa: ASSQGSRETQY
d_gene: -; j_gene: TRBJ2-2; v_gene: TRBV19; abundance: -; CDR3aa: ATRRGGANTGELF
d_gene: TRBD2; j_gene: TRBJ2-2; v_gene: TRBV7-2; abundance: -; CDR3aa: ASSSRAAGENTGELF
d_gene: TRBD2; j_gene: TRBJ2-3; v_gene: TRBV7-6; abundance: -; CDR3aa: ASSLQTSGVSNTQY
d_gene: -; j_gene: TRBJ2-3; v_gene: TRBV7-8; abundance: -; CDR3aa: ASSLVLGVGLDTQY
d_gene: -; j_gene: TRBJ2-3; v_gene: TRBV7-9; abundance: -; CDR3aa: ASSLTADTQY
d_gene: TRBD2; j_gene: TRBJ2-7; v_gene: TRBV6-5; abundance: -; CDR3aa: ASTRAGAGNEQY
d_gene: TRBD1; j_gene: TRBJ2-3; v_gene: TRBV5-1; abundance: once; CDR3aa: ASSVGTGNTDTQY
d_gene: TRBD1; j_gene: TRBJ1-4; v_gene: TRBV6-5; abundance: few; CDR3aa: ASGNTGGNEKLF
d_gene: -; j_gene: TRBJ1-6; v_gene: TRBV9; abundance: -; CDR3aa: ASSRQEGSYNSPLH
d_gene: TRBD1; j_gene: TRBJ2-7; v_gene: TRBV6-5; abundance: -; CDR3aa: ASNRDSTSEQY
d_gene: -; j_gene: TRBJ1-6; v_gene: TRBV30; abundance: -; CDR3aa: AWSVEVNSPLH
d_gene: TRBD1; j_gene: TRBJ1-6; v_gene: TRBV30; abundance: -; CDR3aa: AWSSGQGGWTLH
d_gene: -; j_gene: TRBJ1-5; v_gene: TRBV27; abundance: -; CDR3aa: ASSLLGTKNYQPQH
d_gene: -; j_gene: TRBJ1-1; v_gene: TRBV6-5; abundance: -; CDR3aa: ASERGVTEAF
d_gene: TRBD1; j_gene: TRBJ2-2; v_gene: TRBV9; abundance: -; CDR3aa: ASSPRGRNTGELF
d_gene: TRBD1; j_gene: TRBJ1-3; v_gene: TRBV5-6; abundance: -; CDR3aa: ASSQEGASGNTIY
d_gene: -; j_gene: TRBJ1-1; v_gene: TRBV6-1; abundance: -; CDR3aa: ASSEPERTEAF
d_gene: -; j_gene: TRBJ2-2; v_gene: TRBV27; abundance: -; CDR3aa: ASSLYRTGELF
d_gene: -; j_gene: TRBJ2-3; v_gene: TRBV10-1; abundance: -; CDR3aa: ASSERGASDTQY
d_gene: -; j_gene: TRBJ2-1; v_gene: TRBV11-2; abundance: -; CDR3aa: ASRHGAGAYNEQF
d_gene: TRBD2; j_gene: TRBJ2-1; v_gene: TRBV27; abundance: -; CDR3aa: ASSSASSGRFGNEQF
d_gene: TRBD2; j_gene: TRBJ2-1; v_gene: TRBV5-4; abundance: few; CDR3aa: ASSPGTSEERSYNEQF
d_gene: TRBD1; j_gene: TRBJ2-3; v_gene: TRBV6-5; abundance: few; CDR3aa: ATRDSKGTDTQY
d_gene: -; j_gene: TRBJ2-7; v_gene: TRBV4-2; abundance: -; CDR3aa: ASSQSEISYEQY
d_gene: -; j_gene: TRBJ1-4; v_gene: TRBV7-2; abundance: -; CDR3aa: ASSPSLPTNEKLF
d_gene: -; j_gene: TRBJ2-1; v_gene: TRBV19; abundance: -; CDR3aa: AIGGRNYNEQF
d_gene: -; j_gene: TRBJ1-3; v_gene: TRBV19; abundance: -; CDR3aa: ASSTRDTGNTIY
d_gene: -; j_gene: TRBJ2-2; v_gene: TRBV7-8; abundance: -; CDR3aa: ASSLIYGGGELF
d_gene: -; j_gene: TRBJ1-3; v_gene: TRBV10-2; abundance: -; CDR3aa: ASSESGGIKGNTIY
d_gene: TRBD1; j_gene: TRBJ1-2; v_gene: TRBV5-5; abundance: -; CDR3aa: ASSFKQGTYGYT
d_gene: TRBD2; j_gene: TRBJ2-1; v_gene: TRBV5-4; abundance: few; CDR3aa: ASSGSLSGSGNEQF
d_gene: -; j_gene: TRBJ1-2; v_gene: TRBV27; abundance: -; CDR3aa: ASSPQGLSGYT
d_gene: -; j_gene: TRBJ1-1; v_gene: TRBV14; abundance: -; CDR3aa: ASSLRGGRGITSPEAF
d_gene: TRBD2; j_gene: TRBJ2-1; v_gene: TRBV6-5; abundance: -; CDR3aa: ASSYGTTNEQF
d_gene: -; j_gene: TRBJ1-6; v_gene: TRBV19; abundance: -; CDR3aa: ASSIRSVAGSSPLH
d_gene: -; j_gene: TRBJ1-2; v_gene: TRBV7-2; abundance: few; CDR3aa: ASSAGRGYGYT
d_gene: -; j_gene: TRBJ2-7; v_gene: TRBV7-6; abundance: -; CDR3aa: ASSPSREGEQY
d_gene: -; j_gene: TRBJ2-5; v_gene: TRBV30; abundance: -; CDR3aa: ASDLQETQY